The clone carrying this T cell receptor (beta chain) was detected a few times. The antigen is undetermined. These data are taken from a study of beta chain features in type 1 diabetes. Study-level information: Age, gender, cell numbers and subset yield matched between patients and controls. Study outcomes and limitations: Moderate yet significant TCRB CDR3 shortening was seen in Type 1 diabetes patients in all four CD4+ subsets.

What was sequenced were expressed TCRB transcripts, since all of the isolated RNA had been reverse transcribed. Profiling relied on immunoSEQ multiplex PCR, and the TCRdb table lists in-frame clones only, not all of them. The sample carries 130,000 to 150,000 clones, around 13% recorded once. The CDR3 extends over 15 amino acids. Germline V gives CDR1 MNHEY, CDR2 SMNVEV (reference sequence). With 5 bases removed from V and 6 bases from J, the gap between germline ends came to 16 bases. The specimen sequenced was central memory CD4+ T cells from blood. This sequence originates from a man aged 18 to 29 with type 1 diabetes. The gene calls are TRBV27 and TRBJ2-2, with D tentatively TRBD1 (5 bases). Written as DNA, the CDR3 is TGTGCCAGCAGTCCGGACACCCCTCGGCCCGGGGAGCTGTTTTTT. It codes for CASSPDTPRPGELFF.